This entry is about one T cell receptor beta chain. Its target is unknown. The data are from a study of cytomegalovirus exposure and HLA in healthy donors. Study findings and constraints: High sensitivity and specificity were reportedly achieved when the classifier diagnosed cytomegalovirus status. The authors enumerated over 150 TCR beta chains as linked to cytomegalovirus. According to a later analysis, TCR clusters from the first cohort tended to co-occur in the roughly 110 validation repertoires.

V lost 2 bases and J 3 bases, leaving 14 bases between the germline ends. CDR1 is KGHSH, CDR2 LQKENI, per germline. The CDR3 consists of 15 residues. The table came from immunoSEQ multiplex PCR; TCRdb's copy has only in-frame clones and leaves some out. The table shows 230,000 or so clones, with around nine tenths occurring only once. What was sequenced was PBMCs. The chain joins TRBV18 to TRBJ2-7; D is possibly TRBD1 (6 bases). The receptor was isolated from a woman between 18 and 29 years old in good health and CMV-seronegative. The CDR3 is CASSPSVGTNYEQYF. CDR3 DNA: TGTGCCAGCTCACCATCGGTAGGGACAAACTACGAGCAGTACTTC.